This passage covers 24 T cell receptor beta chains from one sample sequenced in a study of blood T cell repertoires in COVID-19. Here immunoSEQ multiplex PCR was the method, and the copy in TCRdb shows in-frame clones only, minus some. The profile shows more than 200,000 clones, 88% of them singletons. Sequenced sample: peripheral blood. These receptors were taken from a man aged 65-85 years with acute or convalescent COVID-19.

A remark on this clone: This sample includes further DNA sequences coding for the same CDR3. The rearrangement links TRBV3-1 (or the pseudogene TRBV3-2) to TRBJ1-2; no clear D. The CDR3 consists of 13 residues. Trimming removed 1 base from V and 2 bases from J, with 5 bases in between. In germline, CDR1 is LGHDT, CDR2 YNNKEL (reference sequence). CDR3 region: CASSQVQNYGYTF. CDR3 nucleotide sequence: TGTGCCAGCAGCCAAGTACAGAACTATGGCTACACCTTC.

In DNA, the CDR3 is TGTGCCAGCACCTCAGGCGCCACTGGGGCCAACGTCCTGACTTTC. Its translation is CASTSGATGANVLTF. This sequence joins TRBV6-5 and TRBJ2-6; D is unclear. This CDR3 comprises 15 residues. Trimming stripped 7 bases from V and 2 bases from J, with 12 bases between. The germline V gene has CDR1 MNHEY and CDR2 SVGAGI.

The J gene is TRBJ1-5, the V gene TRBV19, with D hard to call. Trimming pared 6 bases from V and 3 bases from J, leaving 9 bases between. CDR1 is LNHDA and CDR2 is SQIVND in the germline V gene (reference sequence). This CDR3 has 13 amino acids. Written as DNA, the CDR3 is TGTGCCAGTAGGGCCCCCAACAATCAGCCCCAGCATTTT. Its translation is CASRAPNNQPQHF.

The chain carries TRBV5-8 and TRBJ1-1; no clear D gene. This CDR3 is 14 amino acids long. The V end was cut by 2 bases, the J end by 3 bases, with 11 bases between. Germline V lookup: CDR1 SGHTS, CDR2 YDEGEE. The CDR3 here is CASSFGTADTEAFF. In DNA form, the CDR3 reads TGTGCCAGCAGCTTTGGTACAGCTGACACTGAAGCTTTCTTT.

To note about this clone: Sequence at one end of the junction differs from germline and may be a read error. The chain has TRBV7-3 and TRBJ1-1; 8 positions agree with TRBD1. CDR3 length: 13 residues. Germline V gene data show CDR1 as SGHTA and CDR2 as FQGTGA. In DNA, the CDR3 is TGTGCCAGCAGCCAAGGGGGACAGGACGAAGTTTCCTTT. Amino acids: CASSQGGQDEVSF.

This clone was detected only a few times. The rearrangement links TRBV5-4 to TRBJ2-2, with 13 positions matching TRBD2. The CDR3 contains 17 residues. After removal of 0 bases from V and 4 bases from J, the junction contained 3 bases not matched to a gene. CDR1 SGHNT and CDR2 YYREEE come from the germline V gene (reference sequence). CDR3 sequence (DNA): TGTGCCAGCAGCTTGGGGACTAGCGGGAGAACCACCGGGGAGCTGTTTTTT. Protein: CASSLGTSGRTTGELFF.

This chain links TRBV12-3 or TRBV12-4 with TRBJ2-7; D uncertain. The V gene lost 2 bases and the J gene lost 2 bases, with 7 bases spanning the gap. The CDR3 length is 13 residues. This CDR3 is CASSLSKTYEQYF. CDR3 nucleotides: TGTGCCAGCAGTTTATCTAAAACCTACGAGCAGTACTTC.

This clone was seen a single time. The V call is TRBV9, the J call TRBJ1-3, with D perhaps TRBD1 (6 bases). The V and J ends lost 4 bases and 5 bases respectively, with 16 bases between them. Germline V gives CDR1 SGDLS, CDR2 YYNGEE. The CDR3 loop spans 15 amino acids. CDR3 in DNA: TGTGCCAGCAGCCGAGATCAAGGGGGTAGAAACACCATATATTTT. Its translation: CASSRDQGGRNTIYF.

The rearrangement uses TRBV28 and TRBJ1-4; tentatively, D is TRBD1 (5 bases). Germline loops: CDR1 MDHEN, CDR2 SYDVKM. The CDR3 contains 14 residues. Deletions cut 6 bases from V and 7 bases from J, with 15 bases between. The CDR3 bases are TGTGCCAGCAGCCTAGGGGCCTTGGGTGAAAAACTGTTTTTT. Residues: CASSLGALGEKLFF. The whole variable domain, filled in from reference TRBV28 and TRBJ1-4, reads DVKVTQSSRYLVKRTGEKVFLECVQDMDHENMFWYRQDPGLGLRLIYFSYDVKMKEKGDIPEGYSVSREKKERFSLILESASTNQTSMYLCASSLGALGEKLFFGSGTQLSVL.

This sequence joins TRBV2 and TRBJ1-3; D gene ambiguous. The length of the CDR3 is 17 residues. The germline V gene encodes CDR1 SNHLY and CDR2 FYNNEI. V shed 4 bases and J shed 4 bases, with 20 bases lying between them. CDR3 sequence: CASSGHFQVRRGNTIYF. DNA for the CDR3: TGTGCCAGCAGTGGCCATTTTCAGGTCCGAAGAGGAAACACCATATATTTT. Drawing the rest from reference TRBV2 and TRBJ1-3, the complete variable domain is EPEVTQTPSHQVTQMGQEVILRCVPISNHLYFYWYRQILGQKVEFLVSFYNNEISEKSEIFDDQFSVERPDGSNFTLKIRSTKLEDSAMYFCASSGHFQVRRGNTIYFGEGSWLTVV.

The chain employs TRBV11-2 and TRBJ2-7, with 8 bases lining up with TRBD2. With 5 bases clipped from V and 6 bases from J, the junction kept 9 bases outside the gene matches. The CDR3 consists of 14 residues. Germline CDR1 is SGHAT and CDR2 is FQNNGV. The CDR3 DNA sequence: TGTGCCAGCAGCCCCCTTCGGGGGGGAACCGAGCAGTACTTC. It specifies CASSPLRGGTEQYF.

In this sample, this clone turned up once. The chain is built from TRBV12-2 and TRBJ2-2; the table's D call TRBD1 went unverified against the DNA. TRBV12-2 is shown as a pseudogene. CDR3 size: 16 residues. The CDR3: CASRHGQGGLYGELFF. In DNA, the CDR3 is TGTGCAAGTCGCCACGGACAGGGGGGGCTGTACGGGGAGCTGTTTTTT.

The chain employs TRBV5-4 and TRBJ2-7; 8 bases line up with TRBD1. The CDR3 has 16 amino acids. V dropped 3 bases and J dropped 0; count of bases not matched to a gene: 8. Germline loops: CDR1 SGHNT, CDR2 YYREEE (reference sequence). In DNA, the CDR3 is TGTGCCAGCAGCTCGGGTTGGACAGGGAGCTCCTACGAGCAGTACTTC. It codes for CASSSGWTGSSYEQYF.

The chain has TRBV2 and TRBJ2-3; D is uncertain. CDR1 is SNHLY and CDR2 is FYNNEI in the germline V gene. Trimming removed 1 base from V and 2 bases from J, with 7 bases in between. The CDR3 covers 14 residues. CDR3 sequence reads: CASSEDSPTDTQYF. In DNA, the CDR3 is TGTGCCAGCAGTGAAGACAGTCCCACAGATACGCAGTATTTT.

The chain combines TRBV29-1 with TRBJ2-1, with 8 nucleotides matching TRBD1. Germline assignment: CDR1 SQVTM and CDR2 ANQGSEA. V shed 6 bases and J 4 bases; nucleotides not matched to a gene: 5. There are 13 residues in the CDR3. The CDR3 region has the DNA TGCAGCGTGGTCCGGGACAGGTACAATGAGCAGTTCTTC. This encodes CSVVRDRYNEQFF.

This rearrangement joins TRBV19 to TRBJ2-2, with D possibly matching TRBD1 (6 bases). The germline gives CDR1 LNHDA, CDR2 SQIVND (reference sequence). V lost 5 bases to trimming and J lost 6 bases, with 10 bases between them. The CDR3 has 13 amino acids. The CDR3 sequence: CASSLNRAGELFF. The CDR3 nucleotides are TGTGCCAGTAGTTTAAACAGGGCCGGGGAGCTGTTTTTT. Full variable domain (missing parts from reference TRBV19 and TRBJ2-2): DGGITQSPKYLFRKEGQNVTLSCEQNLNHDAMYWYRQDPGQGLRLIYYSQIVNDFQKGDIAEGYSVSREKKESFPLTVTSAQKNPTAFYLCASSLNRAGELFFGEGSRLTVL.

V usage is TRBV6-5 and J usage is TRBJ1-1; D remains unclear. From germline, CDR1 is MNHEY and CDR2 SVGAGI. The CDR3 spans 13 residues. V was trimmed by 2 bases and J by 2 bases, leaving 6 bases between them. CDR3 in amino acids: CASSYIRNTEAFF. The CDR3 DNA follows: TGTGCCAGCAGTTACATCCGTAACACTGAAGCTTTCTTT.

This clone has a handful of counts. The rearrangement joins TRBV19 to TRBJ2-6, with TRBD1 identical over 11 bases. Germline CDR1 is LNHDA and CDR2 is SQIVND (reference sequence). The CDR3 has 17 residues. Germline trimming cut 6 bases from V and 1 base from J; bases unmatched to any gene: 5. DNA for the CDR3: TGTGCCAGTAGGGCCGGGACAGGGGGATCTGGGGCCAACGTCCTGACTTTC. It encodes CASRAGTGGSGANVLTF.

This chain joins TRBV7-2 and TRBJ2-1; the D gene is possibly TRBD2 (6 bases). The CDR3 sequence is 15 residues long. Germline CDR1 is SGHTA and CDR2 is FQGNSA. V was pared by 6 bases and J by 4 bases, with 16 bases between. As DNA, the CDR3 is TGTGCCAGCAGACGTGACCTGGGACTTTACAATGAGCAGTTCTTC. Translation: CASRRDLGLYNEQFF.

The chain links TRBV6-2 or TRBV6-3 to TRBJ1-1; perhaps TRBD1 as D (5 bases). Germline loops: CDR1 MNHEY, CDR2 SVGEGT. This CDR3 has 18 amino acids. The germline V and J ends were trimmed by 4 bases and 0 bases, with 21 bases remaining between them. CDR3 sequence: CASSSPIPQQDMNTEAFF. The CDR3 DNA sequence: TGTGCCAGCAGTTCCCCCATTCCCCAACAGGACATGAACACTGAAGCTTTCTTT.

The chain is built from TRBV5-4 and TRBJ2-7; 7 bases align to TRBD2. CDR3 length: 15 residues. With V trimmed by 4 bases and J by 3 bases, 10 bases remained unmatched. The germline gives CDR1 SGHNT, CDR2 YYREEE (reference sequence). The CDR3 is CASSLRVAGNYEQYF. For the CDR3, the DNA is TGTGCCAGCAGCCTCCGGGTAGCGGGCAACTACGAGCAGTACTTC.

J is TRBJ2-7 and V is TRBV5-1; TRBD2 matches 11 bases. The CDR3 covers 20 residues. V gave up 1 base and J gave up 3 bases; unmatched junction bases: 18. Germline V gene sequence: CDR1 SGHRS, CDR2 YFSETQ. The CDR3 spells CASSLSRPSMRSGRDYEQYF. The CDR3 DNA follows: TGCGCCAGCAGCTTGTCAAGACCCTCTATGCGTAGCGGGAGGGACTACGAGCAGTACTTC.

This clone was detected only once. The chain employs TRBV6-5 and TRBJ2-5; 8 nucleotides align to TRBD2. This CDR3 region has 15 residues. Looked up from germline, CDR1 is MNHEY and CDR2 is SVGAGI. V trimming: 0 bases; J trimming: 1 base; junction bases outside the gene matches: 1. The CDR3, as DNA: TGTGCCAGCAGTTACTCACTAGCGGTCCAAGAGACCCAGTACTTC. Its protein is CASSYSLAVQETQYF.

CDR3 sequence (DNA): TGTGCCAGTAGGAGGAGAGATAGCAATCAGCCCCAGCATTTT. Translation gives CASRRRDSNQPQHF. The rearrangement links TRBV19 to TRBJ1-5; D unresolved. CDR1 and CDR2 (germline): LNHDA, SQIVND (reference sequence). The CDR3 is made up of 14 amino acids. Trimming took 6 bases from V and 0 from J, leaving 9 bases between them.